The T cell receptor beta chain described here comes from a study of blood T cell repertoires in COVID-19. The CDR3 is 13 amino acids. The V end was cut by 3 bases, the J end by 4 bases, with 7 bases between. Germline loops: CDR1 SNHLY, CDR2 FYNNEI. Here immunoSEQ multiplex PCR was the method, and the copy in TCRdb shows in-frame clones only, minus some. In the table there are 120,000 or so clones, approximately 81% of which are singletons. V usage is TRBV2 and J usage is TRBJ1-5; D uncertain. The TCR sequence derives from a man between 60 and 70 years old with acute or convalescent COVID-19. Specimen: peripheral blood. CDR3 region: CASSELENQPQHF. In nucleotides, the CDR3 is TGTGCCAGCAGTGAGTTAGAAAATCAGCCCCAGCATTTT.